This T cell receptor (beta chain) was sequenced during a study of T cell responses to AZD1222 COVID-19 vaccine. Overall study: Pooling of second doses given at about 4 or about 12 weeks was done. Study results and caveats: Spike was spanned by vaccine-associated CD4 TCRs, with dominance at 160-218 and 743-854. Regions left unmutated in variants are reportedly the target of nearly half of spike-specific TCRs.

The method was immunoSEQ multiplex PCR; TCRdb's version includes in-frame clones alone and lacks a portion of them. The profile shows 150,000 or so clones, roughly 92% of them singletons. From germline, CDR1 is KGHDR and CDR2 SFDVKD. V shed 0 bases, J shed 1 base, and the junction held 4 bases outside the gene matches. The CDR3 runs to 16 residues. Regarding this clone: Antigen unknown.

This chain uses TRBV24-1 with TRBJ2-5; 7 bases fit TRBD2. The TCR was taken from an adult in good health. The specimen comprised peripheral blood, sampled on day 0 of AZD1222 vaccination. As DNA, the CDR3 is TGTGCCACCAGTGATTTGGGGAGGGGTAGCCAAGAGACCCAGTACTTC. Translating it yields CATSDLGRGSQETQYF.